Listed below are T cell receptor beta chains from one sample, sequenced in a study of beta chain features in type 1 diabetes. The protocol was immunoSEQ multiplex PCR, while the TCRdb copy is restricted to in-frame clones and leaves out a portion. The repertoire holds around 200,000 clones, with approximately 13% as singletons. The sequenced sample was central memory CD4+ T cells from blood. The receptor source for this set is a woman younger than 35 in good health. Both conserved end residues are part of each CDR3.

CASSPTARGRIAEAFF	TRBJ1-1	TRBV27	16
CASSQSRGEGTEAFF	TRBJ1-1	TRBV6-6	15
CSVGSGRQINEQFF	TRBJ2-1	TRBV29-1	14
CASSSPRGGAGGYGYTF	TRBJ1-2	TRBV28	17
CASAPLAGGRDTQYF	TRBJ2-3	TRBV19	15
CSVDSVYGYTF	TRBJ1-2	TRBV29-1	11
CSAGREQFF	TRBJ2-1	TRBV20-1	9
CASSLQGTGVNNEQFF	TRBJ2-1	TRBV18	16
CAWNGRERQPQHF	TRBJ1-5	TRBV30	13
CASSQAVQGGLTYEQYF	TRBJ2-7	TRBV4-1	17
CASSVARGFETQYF	TRBJ2-5	TRBV9	14
CASSPYYVGGTEAFF	TRBJ1-1	TRBV7-2	15
CASSTGQFYEQYF	TRBJ2-7	TRBV7-2	13
CASSGSSGTGAYNEQFF	TRBJ2-1	TRBV7-6	17
CASSLAKDSGAYNEQFF	TRBJ2-1	TRBV7-8	17
CASRPGLADTDTQYF	TRBJ2-3	TRBV7-2	15
CASSHRMGLAGGYSYNEQFF	TRBJ2-1	TRBV27	20
CASRGGPIQETQYF	TRBJ2-5	TRBV28	14
CAWSVGPGRLYEQFF	TRBJ2-1	TRBV30	15
CACQKQGSGTQYF	TRBJ2-5	TRBV30	13
CASSPRFERGEQFF	TRBJ2-1	TRBV11-2	14
CASSLRLASPSGANVLTF	TRBJ2-6	TRBV11-2	18
CAWSPRGGQPQHF	TRBJ1-5	TRBV30	13
CASSLGGFQPQHF	TRBJ1-5	TRBV7-3	13
CASSVQYEQYF	TRBJ2-7	TRBV2	11
CASSVFGETQYF	TRBJ2-5	TRBV9	12
CASSRTSGSSYNEQFF	TRBJ2-1	TRBV5-1	16
CASSVGKGGTDTQYF	TRBJ2-3	TRBV9	15
CASSLRGFGQPQHF	TRBJ1-5	TRBV28	14
CASSLVERGGGEQFF	TRBJ2-1	TRBV5-4	15
CATSRVWGLAGSSYEQYF	TRBJ2-7	TRBV15	18
CASSGGETQYF	TRBJ2-5	TRBV5-1	11
CASSVGTVHVLTF	TRBJ2-6	TRBV5-1	13
CASSIRPRQSYNEQFF	TRBJ2-1	TRBV19	16
CATSRDRVGYGYTF	TRBJ1-2	TRBV15	14
CSGTDRGNYEQYF	TRBJ2-7	TRBV29-1	13
CASSPPTGGSGTDTQYF	TRBJ2-3	TRBV23-1	17
CASSSTNNYGYTF	TRBJ1-2	TRBV7-2	13
CASSSRWQDTEAFF	TRBJ1-1	TRBV19	14
CASSIDAGASYNEQFF	TRBJ2-1	TRBV11-2	16
CASSLGLGEQFF	TRBJ2-1	TRBV11-2	12
CASSGTGGYNYGYTF	TRBJ1-2	TRBV25-1	15
CASSFTGARNQPQHF	TRBJ1-5	TRBV28	15
CATSRVGAGGQDGELFF	TRBJ2-2	TRBV15	17
CASTQPVLRETQYF	TRBJ2-5	TRBV2	14
CASSQDLAGSTEAFF	TRBJ1-1	TRBV14	15
CASSFRTSGWSYNEQFF	TRBJ2-1	TRBV28	17
CASSRVTRTGDGYTF	TRBJ1-2	TRBV6-5	15
CASSSGHKNTEAFF	TRBJ1-1	TRBV28	14
CASSPHDTEAFF	TRBJ1-1	TRBV7-9	12
CSVEGRAGVQETQYF	TRBJ2-5	TRBV29-1	15
CASLRQRTDTQYF	TRBJ2-3	TRBV28	13
CASSPPRDSINQPQHF	TRBJ1-5	TRBV6-6	16
CARGGGDYGYTF	TRBJ1-2	TRBV30	12